This T cell receptor beta chain derives from a study of shared clonotypes between healthy human individuals. The wider study: Ranging from 18 to 49 in age, donors were two women and three men.

The assay was immunoSEQ multiplex PCR, and TCRdb's table has in-frame clones only and misses some. The sample has about 1 million clones, around 74% seen once. All participating donors were Caucasian adults from Nashville, Tennessee. Negatively enriched CD4+ T cells were divided by CD45RA into naive and memory. In this sample, this clone turned up a few times. The antigen is unknown. Regarding the study as a whole: Estimated richness was generally greater in naive than memory subsets.

The specimen sequenced was memory CD4+ T cells sorted from blood. Specified subset: CD45RA-negative fraction. The sequence was obtained from a man between 18 and 29 years old in good health.

DNA of the CDR3: TGCAGCGTCAGACAGGGGGCGCTTGGGGCCAACGTCCTGACTTTC. It is translated as CSVRQGALGANVLTF. This chain links TRBV29-1 with TRBJ2-6; 10 nucleotides line up with TRBD1. V dropped 6 bases and J dropped 3; count of bases not matched to a gene: 5. The germline V gene has CDR1 SQVTM and CDR2 ANQGSEA. The CDR3 length is 15 residues.